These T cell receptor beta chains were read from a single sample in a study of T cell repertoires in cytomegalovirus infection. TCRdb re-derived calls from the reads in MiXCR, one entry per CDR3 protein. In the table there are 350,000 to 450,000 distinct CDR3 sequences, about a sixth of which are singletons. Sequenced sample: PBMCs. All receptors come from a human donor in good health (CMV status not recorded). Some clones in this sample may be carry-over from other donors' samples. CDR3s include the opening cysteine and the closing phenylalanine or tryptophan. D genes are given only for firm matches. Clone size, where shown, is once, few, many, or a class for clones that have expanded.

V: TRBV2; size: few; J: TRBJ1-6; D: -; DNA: TGTGCCAGCAGTTACAGAGTCTACAGCTCCTATAATTCACCCCTCCACTTT; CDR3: CASSYRVYSSYNSPLHF
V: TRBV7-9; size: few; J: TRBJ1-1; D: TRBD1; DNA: TGTGCCAGCAGCCCTGCGGGACAGATGAACACTGAAGCTTTCTTT; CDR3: CASSPAGQMNTEAFF
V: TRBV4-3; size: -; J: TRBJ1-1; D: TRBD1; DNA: TGCGCCAGCAGCCAAGGCGACAGGGTTGAAGCTTTCTTT; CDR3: CASSQGDRVEAFF
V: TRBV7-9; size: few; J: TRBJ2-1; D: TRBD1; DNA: TGTGCCAGCAGCGAAAGGACAGGGGAAGACATTCCACCAGTCCTCTATAATGAGCAGTTCTTC; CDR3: CASSERTGEDIPPVLYNEQFF
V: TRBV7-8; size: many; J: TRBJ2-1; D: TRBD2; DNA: TGTGCCAGCAGCTTGGCCGGGGGGGGTTTTTACAATGAGCAGTTCTTC; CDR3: CASSLAGGGFYNEQFF
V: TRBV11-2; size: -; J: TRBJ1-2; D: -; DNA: TGTGCCAGCAGCTTAGATCCGGGGACACCTAACTATGGCTACACCTTC; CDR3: CASSLDPGTPNYGYTF
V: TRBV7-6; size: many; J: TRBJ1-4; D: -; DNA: TGTGCCAGCAGCTCCCCCGACATAGGGGGTGAAAAACTGTTTTTT; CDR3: CASSSPDIGGEKLFF
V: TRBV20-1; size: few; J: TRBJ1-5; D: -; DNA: TGCAGTGCTAGAGAGTCCCATAAAGATCAGGGTCCGGGCAATCAGCCCCAGCATTTT; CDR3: CSARESHKDQGPGNQPQHF
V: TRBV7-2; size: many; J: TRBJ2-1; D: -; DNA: TGTGCCAGCAGCCCGGACTACAACATCTACAATGAGCAGTTCTTC; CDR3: CASSPDYNIYNEQFF
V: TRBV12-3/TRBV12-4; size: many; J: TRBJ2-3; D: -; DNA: TGTGCCAGCCCCGGGGCGGGTCCCACAGATACGCAGTATTTT; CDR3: CASPGAGPTDTQYF
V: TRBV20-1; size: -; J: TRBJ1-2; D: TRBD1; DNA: TGCAGTGCTAGAGTCCCAGGGGGCCGTTCGAGAGGCTACACCTTC; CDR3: CSARVPGGRSRGYTF
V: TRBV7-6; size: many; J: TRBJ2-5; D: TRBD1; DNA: TGTGCCAGCAGCCCTGACAGGGGGCAGTCGGAGACCCAGTACTTC; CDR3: CASSPDRGQSETQYF
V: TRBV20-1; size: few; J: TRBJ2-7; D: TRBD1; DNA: TGCAGTGCTCGGACAGGGATCTACGAGCAGTACTTC; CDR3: CSARTGIYEQYF
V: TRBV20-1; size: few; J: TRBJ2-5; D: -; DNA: TGCAGTGCGCCGGAGACAGGCCCCGGGGGGACCCAGTACTTC; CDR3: CSAPETGPGGTQYF
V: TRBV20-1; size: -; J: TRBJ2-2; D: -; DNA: TGCAGTGCTAGTGATCCCGAACTAGCTGAGGAGCTGTTTTTT; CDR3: CSASDPELAEELFF
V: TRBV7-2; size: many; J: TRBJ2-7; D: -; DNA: TGTGCCAGCAGCCCCGGGACTTGGACAAACGAGCAGTACTTC; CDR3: CASSPGTWTNEQYF
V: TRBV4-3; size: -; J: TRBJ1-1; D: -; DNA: TGCGCCAGCAGCCAAGCCATCTCTTTCGGACTGGGGACTGAAGCTTTCTTT; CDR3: CASSQAISFGLGTEAFF
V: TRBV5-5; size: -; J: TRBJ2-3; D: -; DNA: TGTGCCAGCAGCGTCAGGGATTTGACAGATACGCAGTATTTT; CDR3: CASSVRDLTDTQYF
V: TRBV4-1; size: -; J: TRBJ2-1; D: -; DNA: TGCGCCAGCAGGAGGGCAGGGCAGGAGCATGAGCAGTTCTTC; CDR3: CASRRAGQEHEQFF
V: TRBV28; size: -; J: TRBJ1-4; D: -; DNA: TGTGCCAGCAGTTTAAGTGGGGTGGAAAAACTGTTTTTT; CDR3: CASSLSGVEKLFF
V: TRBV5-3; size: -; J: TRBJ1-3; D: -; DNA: TGTGCCAGCAGCTTGGATGGGGGGACAAACTCTGGAAACACCATATATTTT; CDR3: CASSLDGGTNSGNTIYF
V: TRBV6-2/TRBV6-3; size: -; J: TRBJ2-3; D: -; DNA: TGTGCCAGCAGTTACGACTATTATACGCAGTATTTT; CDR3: CASSYDYYTQYF
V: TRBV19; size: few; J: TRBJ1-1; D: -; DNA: TGTGCCACCACATCGTTCATGAACACTGAAGCTTTCTTT; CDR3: CATTSFMNTEAFF
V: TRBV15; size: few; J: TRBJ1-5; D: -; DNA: TGTGCCACCAGCAAAGGCCGAGGACCGTATCAGCCCCAGCATTTT; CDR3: CATSKGRGPYQPQHF
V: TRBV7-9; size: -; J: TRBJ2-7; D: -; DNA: TGTGCCAGCAGCCCTACAGGGTCCCACGAGCAGTACTTC; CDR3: CASSPTGSHEQYF
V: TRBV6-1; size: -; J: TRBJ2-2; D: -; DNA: TGTGCCAGCAGTGAAGGGAGGCACGGGGAGCTGTTTTTT; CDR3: CASSEGRHGELFF
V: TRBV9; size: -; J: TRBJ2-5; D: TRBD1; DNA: TGTGCCAGCAGCTTCATGACAGGGCTGGGAGAGACCCAGTACTTC; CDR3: CASSFMTGLGETQYF
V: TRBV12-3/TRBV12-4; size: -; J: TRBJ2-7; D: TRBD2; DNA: TGTGCCAGCAGCTCCAGCGGGAGTTTTGGCTACGAGCAGTACTTC; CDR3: CASSSSGSFGYEQYF
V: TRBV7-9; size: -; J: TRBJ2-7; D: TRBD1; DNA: TGTGCCAGCAGCTTACCGGGACAGGGGGCTAGCGAGCAGTACTTC; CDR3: CASSLPGQGASEQYF
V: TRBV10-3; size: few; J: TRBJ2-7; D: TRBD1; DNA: TGTGCCATCAGTGACCCGGGACAGGGTTTATACGAGCAGTACTTC; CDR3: CAISDPGQGLYEQYF
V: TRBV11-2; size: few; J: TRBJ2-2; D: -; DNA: TGTGCCAGCAGCTTAGTCGGGGGCTGCACCGGGGAGCTGTTTTTT; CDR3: CASSLVGGCTGELFF
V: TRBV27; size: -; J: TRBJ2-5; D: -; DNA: TGTGCCAGCAGTTTATACCCTGACTTACAAGAGACCCAGTACTTC; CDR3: CASSLYPDLQETQYF
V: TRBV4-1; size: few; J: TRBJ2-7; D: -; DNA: TGCGCCAGCAGCCAACAGATACGGACGAACGAGCAGTACTTC; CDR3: CASSQQIRTNEQYF
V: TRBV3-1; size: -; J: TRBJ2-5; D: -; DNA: TGTGCCAGCAGCCAATTGACGACCCAGTACTTC; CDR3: CASSQLTTQYF
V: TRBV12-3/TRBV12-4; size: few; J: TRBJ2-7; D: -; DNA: TGTGCCAGCAGACTTGGACTCCTCGGCGACGAGCAGTACTTC; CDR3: CASRLGLLGDEQYF
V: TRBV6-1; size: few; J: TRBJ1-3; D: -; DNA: TGTGCCAGCAGGCCACAAATTTCCTCTGGAAACACCATATATTTT; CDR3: CASRPQISSGNTIYF
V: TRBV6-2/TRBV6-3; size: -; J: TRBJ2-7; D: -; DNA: TGTGCCAGCAGGGGAGGACAAGCCTACGAGCAGTACTTC; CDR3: CASRGGQAYEQYF